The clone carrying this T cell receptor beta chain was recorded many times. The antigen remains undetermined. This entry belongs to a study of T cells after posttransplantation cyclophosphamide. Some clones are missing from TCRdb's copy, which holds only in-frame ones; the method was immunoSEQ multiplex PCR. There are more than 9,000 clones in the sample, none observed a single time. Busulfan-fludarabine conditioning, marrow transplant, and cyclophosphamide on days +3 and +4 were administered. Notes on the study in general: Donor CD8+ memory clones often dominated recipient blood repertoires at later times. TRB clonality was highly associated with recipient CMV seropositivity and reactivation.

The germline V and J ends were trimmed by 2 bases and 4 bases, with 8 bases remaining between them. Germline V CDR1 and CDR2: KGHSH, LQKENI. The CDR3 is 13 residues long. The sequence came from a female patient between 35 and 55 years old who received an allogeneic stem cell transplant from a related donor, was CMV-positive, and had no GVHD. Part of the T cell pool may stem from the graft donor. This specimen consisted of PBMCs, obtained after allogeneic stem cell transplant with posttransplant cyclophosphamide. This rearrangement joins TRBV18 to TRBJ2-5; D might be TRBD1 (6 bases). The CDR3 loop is CASSPGGGETQYF. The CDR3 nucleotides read TGTGCCAGCTCACCAGGGGGCGGAGAGACCCAGTACTTC.